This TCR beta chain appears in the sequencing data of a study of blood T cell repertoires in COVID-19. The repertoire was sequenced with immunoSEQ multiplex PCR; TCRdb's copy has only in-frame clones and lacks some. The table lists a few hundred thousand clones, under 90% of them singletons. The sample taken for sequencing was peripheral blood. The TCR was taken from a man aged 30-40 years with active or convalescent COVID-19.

For the CDR3, the DNA is TGTGCCAGCAGCTCAGCTGTCAGAATGGCAACTAATGAAAAACTGTTTTTT. Amino acids: CASSSAVRMATNEKLFF. The chain joins TRBV7-9 to TRBJ1-4, with unresolved D. Germline V CDR1 and CDR2: SEHNR, FQNEAQ (reference sequence). This CDR3 spans 17 amino acids. Trimming removed 4 bases at V and 0 bases at J, with 15 bases between.